These 17 T cell receptor beta chains originate from one sample sequenced in a study of T cells in localized non-small cell lung cancer. Repertoires were generated with immunoSEQ multiplex PCR, while TCRdb's copy carries only in-frame clones and drops some. The table shows around 130,000 clones, with more than 70% occurring only once. The sequenced sample was peripheral blood, obtained before any cancer treatment. The source of these receptors is a female donor of 60 years or more with stage I lung adenocarcinoma.

The rearrangement links TRBV15 to TRBJ2-6, with 7 bases lining up with TRBD1. CDR3 size: 16 residues. After removal of 8 bases from V and 0 bases from J, the junction contained 7 bases not matched to a gene. Germline lookup yields CDR1 LNHNV and CDR2 YYDKDF (reference sequence). DNA for the CDR3: TGTGCCACCGGGGACAGAGCAATCTCTGGGGCCAACGTCCTGACTTTC. The encoded protein is CATGDRAISGANVLTF.

The chain joins TRBV10-1 to TRBJ2-5, with D perhaps being TRBD1 or TRBD2 (6 bases each). The CDR3 is made up of 13 amino acids. CDR1 is WNHNN, CDR2 SYGVQD, per germline (reference sequence). Trimming cost V 4 bases and J 6 bases, with 12 bases left between them. The CDR3 DNA reads as TGCGCCAGCAGTGGGGGGGCTACGAAGACCCAGTACTTC. Its protein is CASSGGATKTQYF.

The chain carries TRBV7-3 and TRBJ1-5; D unclear. The CDR3 sequence is 13 residues long. CDR1 is SGHTA, CDR2 FQGTGA, per germline. The germline V and J ends were trimmed by 5 bases and 6 bases, with 11 bases remaining between them. This CDR3 reads CASSPEGGQPQHF. The CDR3 nucleotides are TGTGCCAGCAGCCCGGAGGGAGGTCAGCCCCAGCATTTT.

This chain connects TRBV2 to TRBJ2-7; D remains ambiguous. CDR1 and CDR2 (germline): SNHLY, FYNNEI. The CDR3 extends over 12 amino acids. Deletions cut 7 bases from V and 2 bases from J, with 9 bases between. CDR3 nucleotides: TGTGCCAGCAATGGCGAACCCTACGAGCAGTACTTC. Translation: CASNGEPYEQYF.

The chain couples TRBV27 to TRBJ2-3, with D perhaps TRBD1 (6 bases). Germline V gives CDR1 MNHEY, CDR2 SMNVEV (reference sequence). CDR3 length equals 15 residues. Trimming took 4 bases from V and 5 from J, leaving 16 bases between them. The CDR3 region has the DNA TGTGCCAGCAGTTCCCCACGCACAGGGATAGATACGCAGTATTTT. Translation: CASSSPRTGIDTQYF.

The chain recombines TRBV7-9 with TRBJ2-5; tentatively, D is TRBD1 or TRBD2 (5 bases each). Germline-derived CDR1 and CDR2 are SEHNR and FQNEAQ (reference sequence). This CDR3 contains 17 residues. V lost 1 base and J 4 bases, leaving 19 bases between the germline ends. Here the CDR3 reads CASSLGVAFGAGETQYF. The CDR3 DNA reads as TGTGCCAGCAGCTTAGGAGTGGCTTTCGGGGCGGGAGAGACCCAGTACTTC.

The chain is built from TRBV21-1 and TRBJ2-1; the table gives TRBD2 as D, unverified against the DNA. TRBV21-1 is a documented pseudogene. The CDR3 loop spans 14 amino acids. CDR3: CASSPRTAANEQFF. The CDR3 DNA reads as TGTGCCAGCAGCCCACGGACTGCCGCCAATGAGCAGTTCTTC.

The V call is TRBV4-1, the J call TRBJ2-1; D is possibly TRBD2 (6 bases). The CDR3 runs to 15 residues. CDR1 and CDR2 (germline): MGHRA, YSYEKL. V was pared by 3 bases and J by 4 bases, with 13 bases between. The CDR3 sequence is CASSQGTEKYNEQFF. The CDR3 DNA is TGCGCCAGCAGCCAGGGGACTGAGAAATACAATGAGCAGTTCTTC.

This clone was recorded a few times. The V gene is TRBV29-1, the J gene TRBJ2-1; TRBD2 aligns across 10 bases. CDR1 and CDR2 from the germline V gene are SQVTM and ANQGSEA. CDR3 length equals 13 residues. Losses at the gene ends were 3 bases for V and 6 bases for J; bases not matched to a gene: 2. CDR3 region: CSVDSGRLNEQFF. CDR3 bases: TGCAGCGTTGATAGCGGGAGGCTCAATGAGCAGTTCTTC.

The chain carries TRBV7-8 and TRBJ2-7, with D unresolved. Trimming shortened V by 5 bases and J by 0 bases, and 14 bases separated the two germline ends. Germline V gene sequence: CDR1 SGHVS, CDR2 FQNEAQ. This CDR3 region has 15 residues. In DNA, the CDR3 is TGTGCCAGCAGCCCCGAAGTCGATAGCTCCTACGAGCAGTACTTC. It is translated as CASSPEVDSSYEQYF.

The J gene is TRBJ2-5, the V gene TRBV30, with no clear D. The CDR3 spans 12 residues. The germline CDR1 and CDR2 sequences are GTSNPN and SVGIG (reference sequence). The ends were cut back, 0 bases at V and 7 bases at J, with 9 bases in the middle. CDR3 protein: CAWSVLAGTQYF. In DNA, the CDR3 is TGTGCCTGGAGTGTCCTGGCCGGGACCCAGTACTTC. The variable domain in full, completed from reference TRBV30 and TRBJ2-5, reads SQTIHQWPATLVQPVGSPLSLECTVEGTSNPNLYWYRQAAGRGLQLLFYSVGIGQISSEVPQNLSASRPQDRQFILSSKKLLLSDSGFYLCAWSVLAGTQYFGPGTRLLVL.

The V and J genes are TRBV29-1 and TRBJ2-1; D gene unclear. The CDR3 is 9 amino acids. Deletions cut 4 bases from V and 8 bases from J, with 3 bases between. CDR1 and CDR2 from the germline V gene are SQVTM and ANQGSEA. This chain's CDR3 is CSVGYEQFF. Written as DNA, the CDR3 is TGCAGCGTTGGATATGAGCAGTTCTTC.

The chain couples TRBV19 to TRBJ2-7, with TRBD2 matching over 8 bases. Germline V gives CDR1 LNHDA, CDR2 SQIVND (reference sequence). V was clipped by 7 bases and J by 8 bases; unmatched bases: 13. This CDR3 region has 14 residues. The CDR3 DNA reads as TGTGCCAGTACCTCCGGGACTAGAAGTCGGCAGCAGTACTTC. Encoded protein: CASTSGTRSRQQYF.

The chain links TRBV5-1 to TRBJ1-4, with D hard to call. CDR1 is SGHRS, CDR2 YFSETQ, per germline. The CDR3 sequence is 14 residues long. Trimming shortened V by 1 base and J by 5 bases, and 9 bases separated the two germline ends. CDR3 in DNA: TGCGCCAGCAGCTTGCGGACCCCGAATGAAAAACTGTTTTTT. Translation: CASSLRTPNEKLFF.

The chain carries TRBV30 and TRBJ2-2, with 9 positions matching TRBD2. The CDR3 extends over 16 amino acids. The germline gives CDR1 GTSNPN, CDR2 SVGIG (reference sequence). V trimming: 4 bases; J trimming: 3 bases; junction bases outside the gene matches: 9. CDR3 DNA sequence: TGTGCCTGGATGGATCTGTTAGCGGGAGACACCGGGGAGCTGTTTTTT. Translation: CAWMDLLAGDTGELFF.

This clone occurred a few times. The J gene is TRBJ1-5, the V gene TRBV2; D might be TRBD1 (6 bases). Per the germline V gene, CDR1 is SNHLY and CDR2 is FYNNEI. CDR3 size: 15 residues. V lost 6 bases and J 3 bases, leaving 15 bases between the germline ends. This CDR3 is CASRAYREPNQPQHF. The CDR3 bases are TGTGCCAGCAGAGCGTACAGGGAACCCAATCAGCCCCAGCATTTT.

In its sample, this clone was seen once. J is TRBJ2-7 and V is TRBV28, with 8 bases fitting TRBD2. Germline V lookup: CDR1 MDHEN, CDR2 SYDVKM. There are 15 residues in the CDR3. V lost 8 bases to trimming and J lost 0 bases; unmatched junction nucleotides: 9. CDR3 region: CASAQTSGYSYEQYF. The CDR3 region has the DNA TGTGCCAGCGCCCAAACTAGCGGCTACTCCTACGAGCAGTACTTC. Based on the CDR3 plus reference TRBV28 and TRBJ2-7, the full variable domain is DVKVTQSSRYLVKRTGEKVFLECVQDMDHENMFWYRQDPGLGLRLIYFSYDVKMKEKGDIPEGYSVSREKKERFSLILESASTNQTSMYLCASAQTSGYSYEQYFGPGTRLTVT.